Below are 28 T cell receptor beta chains sequenced from a single sample in a study of identical twins. MiXCR, run by TCRdb on the 5' RACE reads, gives a single entry per CDR3 protein. The data hold 210,000 or so distinct CDR3 sequences, with about 7.5% observed a single time. These sequences were also reported in another study, on yellow fever vaccine responses in identical twins.

Sequences were obtained from memory (CD45RO+) T cells sorted from blood. These receptors all come from a woman aged 18 to 35 in good health.

This clonotype was observed a few times. The rearrangement links TRBV2 to TRBJ2-1, with D tentatively TRBD1 or TRBD2 (5 bases each). From germline, CDR1 is SNHLY and CDR2 FYNNEI. The CDR3 covers 13 residues. Trimming left V 4 bases short and J 3 bases short, with 7 bases between. The CDR3 DNA follows: TGTGCCAGCAGTGCGGGGCTCTACAATGAGCAGTTCTTC. Residues: CASSAGLYNEQFF.

The chain couples TRBV18 to TRBJ2-7; D is unclear. V lost 4 bases, J lost 2 bases, and 9 bases lay in between. From germline, CDR1 is KGHSH and CDR2 LQKENI. There are 13 residues in the CDR3. This CDR3 reads CASSLGRAYEQYF. The CDR3 region has the DNA TGTGCCAGCTCACTAGGACGGGCCTACGAGCAGTACTTC.

This clonotype was counted many times. The chain carries TRBV29-1 and TRBJ2-3; TRBD1 matches at 12 bases. CDR1 is SQVTM, CDR2 ANQGSEA, per germline. V lost 7 bases, J lost 3 bases, and 5 bases stayed unmatched. The CDR3 has 14 residues. The CDR3 nucleotides are TGCAGCGCCGGGACAGGGGGCAGTACAGATACGCAGTATTTT. It specifies CSAGTGGSTDTQYF.

The chain joins TRBV6-5 to TRBJ2-3; the D is unclear. Germline CDR1 is MNHEY and CDR2 is SVGAGI. This CDR3 comprises 14 residues. V was clipped by 0 bases and J by 3 bases, with 7 bases between them. The CDR3 reads CASSYSIATDTQYF. The CDR3 DNA reads as TGTGCCAGCAGTTACTCGATAGCTACAGATACGCAGTATTTT.

The chain employs TRBV6-1 and TRBJ2-5; tentatively, D is TRBD1 (6 bases). CDR3 length: 14 residues. Germline-derived CDR1 and CDR2 are MNHNS and SASEGT. Trimming shortened V by 6 bases and J by 0 bases, and 11 bases separated the two germline ends. CDR3 region: CASRGQGYQETQYF. In DNA, the CDR3 is TGTGCCAGCAGGGGGCAGGGGTACCAAGAGACCCAGTACTTC.

This clonotype was seen a handful of times. The rearrangement joins TRBV20-1 to TRBJ2-7; D is possibly TRBD2 (6 bases). Trimming cost V 7 bases and J 4 bases, with 20 bases left between them. The CDR3 has 14 residues. CDR1 is DFQATT, CDR2 SNEGSKA, per germline (reference sequence). The CDR3 sequence is CSVSAAGGGYEQYF. DNA for the CDR3: TGCAGTGTCTCAGCAGCGGGTGGCGGGTACGAGCAGTACTTC.

This clonotype occurred many times. The chain employs TRBV7-2 and TRBJ1-6; 10 bases are shared with TRBD1. Trimming cost V 2 bases and J 7 bases; bases outside gene matches: 2. CDR1 is SGHTA, CDR2 FQGNSA, per germline. There are 15 residues in the CDR3. Written as DNA, the CDR3 is TGTGCCAGCAGCTTACAGGGACAGGGGAATTCACCCCTCCACTTT. It is translated as CASSLQGQGNSPLHF.

This clonotype has at least ten counts. The chain employs TRBV7-2 and TRBJ2-6, with D unclear. CDR1 SGHTA and CDR2 FQGNSA come from the germline V gene. CDR3 size: 14 residues. Between the trimmed V and J ends, which lost 1 base and 2 bases, there was a span of 3 bases. Here the CDR3 DNA reads TGTGCCAGCAGCTTAGGGGCTGGGGCCAACGTCCTGACTTTC. It is translated as CASSLGAGANVLTF.

Ten or more counts support this clonotype. The V call is TRBV10-3, the J call TRBJ2-5; D possibly matches TRBD1 or TRBD2 (5 bases each). Trimming removed 3 bases at V and 3 bases at J, with 11 bases between. Germline V CDR1 and CDR2: ENHRY, SYGVKD. This CDR3 comprises 14 residues. The CDR3 region has the DNA TGTGCCATCAGTGACGGGACCATAAAAGAGACCCAGTACTTC. This encodes CAISDGTIKETQYF.

This clonotype was counted between two and nine times. The V gene is TRBV24-1, the J gene TRBJ2-3; no firm D call. Germline CDR1 reads KGHDR; CDR2 reads SFDVKD. V was cut by 4 bases and J by 4 bases, with 8 bases left in between. The CDR3 sequence is 13 residues long. CDR3 in amino acids: CATSELRADTQYF. The DNA of the CDR3 is TGTGCCACCAGTGAACTACGGGCAGATACGCAGTATTTT.

This clonotype was found many times. V usage is TRBV29-1 and J usage is TRBJ1-1; tentative D call: TRBD1 (6 bases). This CDR3 has 12 amino acids. V lost 7 bases and J lost 1, with 10 bases in between. Germline V CDR1 and CDR2: SQVTM, ANQGSEA. The CDR3 is CSAGHSNTEAFF. Here the CDR3 DNA reads TGCAGCGCGGGACACTCGAACACTGAAGCTTTCTTT.

The CDR3 loop reads CASSRGQGALNTEAFF. CDR3 bases: TGTGCCAGCAGTCGGGGACAGGGGGCCTTGAACACTGAAGCTTTCTTT. This chain uses TRBV7-9 with TRBJ1-1; the match to TRBD1 covers 12 bases. V was pared by 6 bases and J by 0 bases, with 5 bases of the junction left unmatched. CDR3 size: 16 residues. The germline CDR1 and CDR2 sequences are SEHNR and FQNEAQ (reference sequence).

This clonotype was seen many times. This chain joins TRBV9 and TRBJ2-3; D remains unclear. The CDR3 runs to 14 residues. CDR1 is SGDLS, CDR2 YYNGEE, per germline. Trimming stripped 4 bases from V and 2 bases from J, with 11 bases between. The CDR3 region has the DNA TGTGCCAGCAGCCCCCAAGGTGTCACAGATACGCAGTATTTT. Protein: CASSPQGVTDTQYF.

In this sample, this clonotype turned up a few times. The chain uses TRBV20-1 and TRBJ2-1; D perhaps matches TRBD2 (7 bases). Trimming shortened V by 0 bases and J by 1 base, and 16 bases separated the two germline ends. Germline CDR1 DFQATT, CDR2 SNEGSKA (reference sequence). The CDR3 totals 17 residues. The CDR3 sequence: CSARDRRGGRSYNEQFF. CDR3 DNA: TGCAGTGCTAGAGATCGGAGGGGGGGGCGATCCTACAATGAGCAGTTCTTC.

This clonotype was seen ten or more times. This chain links TRBV5-1 with TRBJ2-3; 7 nucleotides align to TRBD1. Trimming took 5 bases from V and 4 from J; bases not matched to a gene: 7. Germline V CDR1 and CDR2: SGHRS, YFSETQ. This CDR3 contains 14 residues. In nucleotides, the CDR3 is TGCGCCAGCAGGAAGACAGGGAATGCAGATACGCAGTATTTT. Its translation is CASRKTGNADTQYF.

This sequence joins TRBV2 and TRBJ1-2; 7 positions match TRBD1. CDR1 is SNHLY and CDR2 is FYNNEI in the germline V gene. This CDR3 comprises 13 residues. The J segment lost 4 bases and the V segment lost 8 bases, leaving 7 bases of the junction unmatched. Here the CDR3 DNA reads TGTGCCAGCGCTAACACAGGGGTCTATGGCTACACCTTC. Its protein is CASANTGVYGYTF.

CDR3 in amino acids: CASSLLGQGANYGYTF. The CDR3 DNA reads TGTGCCAGCAGCTTGCTGGGACAGGGAGCTAACTATGGCTACACCTTC. The gene calls are TRBV5-5 and TRBJ1-2; TRBD1 matches at 9 bases. This CDR3 is built from 16 residues. The V gene end was trimmed by 1 base and the J gene end by 0 bases; junction bases not matched to a gene: 4. CDR1 SGHKS and CDR2 YYEKEE come from the germline V gene (reference sequence).

There are many counts of this clonotype. The chain is built from TRBV6-5 and TRBJ1-2; D unresolved. Germline V gives CDR1 MNHEY, CDR2 SVGAGI. The CDR3 consists of 15 residues. V lost 0 bases to trimming and J lost 1 base, with 9 bases between them. CDR3 DNA sequence: TGTGCCAGCAGTTACTCCCCCCTAATTAACTATGGCTACACCTTC. Translated, it gives CASSYSPLINYGYTF.

The rearrangement joins TRBV11-3 to TRBJ2-2; D gene unclear. V was clipped by 1 base and J by 6 bases, with 12 bases between them. The CDR3 consists of 15 residues. CDR1 is SGHNT and CDR2 is YENEEA in the germline V gene. The CDR3 DNA reads TGTGCCAGCAGCTTAGGGCTCGGATTGTCCGGGGAGCTGTTTTTT. Translation: CASSLGLGLSGELFF.

This clonotype has at least ten counts. The V gene is TRBV7-8, the J gene TRBJ1-3; possible D gene TRBD1, 5 bases. V was shortened by 5 bases and J by 7 bases, with 21 bases between the two germline ends. Germline assignment: CDR1 SGHVS and CDR2 FQNEAQ. The CDR3 is made up of 16 amino acids. The CDR3 sequence: CASSIYWGQGSNTIYF. CDR3 bases: TGTGCCAGCAGCATTTACTGGGGCCAGGGTAGCAACACCATATATTTT. The complete variable domain, with remaining parts taken from reference TRBV7-8 and TRBJ1-3, reads GAGVSQSPRYKVAKRGQDVALRCDPISGHVSLFWYQQALGQGPEFLTYFQNEAQLDKSGLPSDRFFAERPEGSVSTLKIQRTQQEDSAVYLCASSIYWGQGSNTIYFGEGSWLTVV.

This clonotype has a handful of counts. The chain links TRBV7-2 to TRBJ1-1; D gene ambiguous. The length of the CDR3 is 13 residues. The germline V gene encodes CDR1 SGHTA and CDR2 FQGNSA. V lost 3 bases, J lost 7 bases, and 12 bases lay in between. This CDR3 reads CASSFSPGFEAFF. The CDR3 coding sequence is TGTGCCAGCAGCTTCAGCCCGGGGTTTGAAGCTTTCTTT.

The V gene is TRBV2, the J gene TRBJ2-1; the D gene is possibly TRBD2 (5 bases). The ends were cut back, 4 bases at V and 5 bases at J, with 12 bases in the middle. The CDR3 is made up of 14 amino acids. CDR1 is SNHLY, CDR2 FYNNEI, per germline. The CDR3 bases are TGTGCCAGCAGTGGTCTTAGGCGGGACAATGAGCAGTTCTTC. This encodes CASSGLRRDNEQFF. Combining the CDR3 with reference TRBV2 and TRBJ2-1 gives the whole variable domain EPEVTQTPSHQVTQMGQEVILRCVPISNHLYFYWYRQILGQKVEFLVSFYNNEISEKSEIFDDQFSVERPDGSNFTLKIRSTKLEDSAMYFCASSGLRRDNEQFFGPGTRLTVL.

This clonotype was observed a handful of times. The chain employs TRBV27 and TRBJ2-6, with D hard to call. The CDR3 is made up of 16 amino acids. V was trimmed by 5 bases and J by 0 bases, leaving 11 bases between them. Germline assignment: CDR1 MNHEY and CDR2 SMNVEV (reference sequence). The CDR3 is CASSLVGVSGANVLTF. In DNA, the CDR3 is TGTGCCAGCAGTCTCGTCGGCGTCTCTGGGGCCAACGTCCTGACTTTC. The variable domain in full, with the rest retrieved from reference TRBV27 and TRBJ2-6, is EAQVTQNPRYLITVTGKKLTVTCSQNMNHEYMSWYRQDPGLGLRQIYYSMNVEVTDKGDVPEGYKVSRKEKRNFPLILESPSPNQTSLYFCASSLVGVSGANVLTFGAGSRLTVL.

This clonotype was observed many times. The gene calls are TRBV12-3 or TRBV12-4 and TRBJ2-5; D not resolved. This CDR3 has 14 amino acids. V was shortened by 2 bases and J by 6 bases, with 13 bases between the two germline ends. Here the CDR3 DNA reads TGTGCCAGCAGTTTATCAGACGGTCCCAAGACCCAGTACTTC. Translation gives CASSLSDGPKTQYF.

This clonotype appeared many times. The CDR3 DNA reads as TGCGCCAGCAGCTTGGAGGGGGCCCTAGGCTACACCTTC. Its translation is CASSLEGALGYTF. This chain uses TRBV5-1 with TRBJ1-2; 7 bases agree with TRBD1. The CDR3 is 13 amino acids. Germline V gene lookup returns CDR1 SGHRS and CDR2 YFSETQ. V dropped 0 bases and J dropped 8; count of bases not matched to a gene: 4.

Only a few counts were recorded for this clonotype. The rearrangement links TRBV4-2 to TRBJ2-2, with D perhaps matching TRBD1 or TRBD2 (6 bases each). This CDR3 is built from 16 residues. Germline V gives CDR1 LGHNA, CDR2 YNFKEQ. V lost 6 bases, J lost 7 bases, and 21 bases lay in between. CDR3 DNA sequence: TGTGCCAGCAGACAATCGCGCTCTGGGGGGCGCGGGGAGCTGTTTTTT. Its protein product is CASRQSRSGGRGELFF.

This clonotype was detected many times. The V call is TRBV14, the J call TRBJ2-5; D uncertain. CDR3 length: 15 amino acids. V lost 5 bases and J 2 bases, leaving 15 bases between the germline ends. Germline loops: CDR1 SGHDN, CDR2 FVKESK. The CDR3 loop reads CASSGWRLSQETQYF. The DNA of the CDR3 is TGTGCCAGCAGCGGGTGGCGTCTATCTCAAGAGACCCAGTACTTC.

Note on this clonotype: A much larger clone is a single base away; this may be a read error. The chain couples TRBV2 to TRBJ1-4, with 7 bases matching TRBD1. Germline CDR1 reads SNHLY; CDR2 reads FYNNEI. V lost 6 bases and J lost 2; bases outside the gene matches: 3. The CDR3 is 14 amino acids. The CDR3 loop is CASSAQGTNEKLFF. The CDR3 DNA reads TGTGCCAGCAGCGCACAGGGGACTAATGAAAAACTGTTTTTT.